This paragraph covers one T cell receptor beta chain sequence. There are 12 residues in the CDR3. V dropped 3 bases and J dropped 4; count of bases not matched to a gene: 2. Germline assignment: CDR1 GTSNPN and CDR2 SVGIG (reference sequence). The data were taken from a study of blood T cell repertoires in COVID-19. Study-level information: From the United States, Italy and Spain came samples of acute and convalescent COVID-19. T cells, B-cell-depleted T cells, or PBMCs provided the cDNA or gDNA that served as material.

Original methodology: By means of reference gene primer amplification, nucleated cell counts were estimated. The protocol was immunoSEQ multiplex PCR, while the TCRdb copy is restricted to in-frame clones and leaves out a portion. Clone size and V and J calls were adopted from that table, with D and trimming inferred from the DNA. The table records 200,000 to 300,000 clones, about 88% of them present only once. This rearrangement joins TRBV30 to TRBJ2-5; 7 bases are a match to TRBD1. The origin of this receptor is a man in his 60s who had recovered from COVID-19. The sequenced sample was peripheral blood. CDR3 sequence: CAWRGGAETQYF. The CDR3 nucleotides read TGTGCCTGGAGAGGGGGCGCAGAGACCCAGTACTTC.